Listed here are 9 T cell receptor beta chains from one sample, sequenced in a study of blood T cell repertoires in COVID-19. Libraries were prepared by immunoSEQ multiplex PCR; TCRdb keeps only in-frame clonotypes and omits some of them. The table lists about 240,000 clones, around nine tenths of them singletons. Specimen: peripheral blood. These TCRs come from a woman between 35 and 50 years old who had recovered from COVID-19.

The J gene is TRBJ2-7, the V gene TRBV24-1, with TRBD1 matching over 9 bases. The CDR3 length is 15 residues. After removal of 4 bases from V and 4 bases from J, the junction contained 7 bases not matched to a gene. Looked up from germline, CDR1 is KGHDR and CDR2 is SFDVKD. CDR3: CATSDPTGTGYEQYF. DNA of the CDR3: TGTGCCACCAGTGACCCGACCGGGACAGGGTACGAGCAGTACTTC.

This chain links TRBV29-1 with TRBJ2-1, with a tentative D call TRBD1 (5 bases). Trimming removed 4 bases at V and 3 bases at J, with 10 bases between. CDR3 size: 13 residues. Per germline, CDR1 SQVTM and CDR2 ANQGSEA. This chain's CDR3 is CSVGAGLYNEQFF. The CDR3 DNA is TGCAGCGTTGGGGCAGGGCTCTACAATGAGCAGTTCTTC.

The genes are TRBV6-5 and TRBJ1-1; the D gene is possibly TRBD1 (6 bases). V gave up 5 bases and J gave up 2 bases, with 12 bases separating them. The CDR3 sequence is 14 residues long. The germline V gene encodes CDR1 MNHEY and CDR2 SVGAGI. The chain's CDR3 is CASSHRQANTEAFF. The DNA of the CDR3 is TGTGCCAGCAGTCACCGACAGGCCAACACTGAAGCTTTCTTT.

With regard to this clone: The junction departs from the called germline gene at one end, perhaps through a read error. This sequence joins TRBV7-9 and TRBJ2-5; 7 nucleotides align to TRBD2. CDR3 length: 16 amino acids. Germline assignment: CDR1 SEHNR and CDR2 FQNEAQ (reference sequence). DNA of the CDR3: TGTGCCAGCAGCGCCAGTGTGGGAGGGCTCGGCGCGACGGGGAACTTC. It codes for CASSASVGGLGATGNF.

The V and J genes are TRBV5-1 and TRBJ2-3; 7 bases align to TRBD1. V was clipped by 0 bases and J by 4 bases; unmatched bases: 2. This CDR3 has 14 residues. Germline assignment: CDR1 SGHRS and CDR2 YFSETQ. CDR3 in amino acids: CASSLGDSSDTQYF. The CDR3 coding sequence is TGCGCCAGCAGCTTGGGGGACAGCTCAGATACGCAGTATTTT.

On this clone: A much bigger clone sits one base away, suggesting this may be a read error. The chain has TRBV27 and TRBJ2-3; D call uncertain. Germline CDR1 MNHEY, CDR2 SMNVEV (reference sequence). V shed 6 bases and J shed 6 bases, with 22 bases lying between them. The CDR3 runs to 16 residues. The CDR3 coding sequence is TGTGCCAGCAGCCCCCCTGGCGAGAGGATACCGGATACGCAGTATTTT. Its protein is CASSPPGERIPDTQYF.

This rearrangement joins TRBV19 to TRBJ2-5; D may be TRBD1 (8 bases). Trimming left V 4 bases short and J 4 bases short, with 16 bases between. The CDR3 length is 15 residues. CDR1 is LNHDA, CDR2 SQIVND, per germline (reference sequence). This CDR3 reads CASSNRGGSPETQYF. The CDR3, as DNA: TGTGCCAGTAGTAACAGGGGGGGGAGCCCAGAGACCCAGTACTTC.

The chain employs TRBV7-3 and TRBJ1-1; tentative D call: TRBD1 (6 bases). The V gene's germline CDR1 is SGHTA and CDR2 FQGTGA. Trimming pared 2 bases from V and 11 bases from J, leaving 12 bases between. The CDR3 has 12 amino acids. The CDR3 nucleotides are TGTGCCAGCAGCTTACGTGGACAGCGGGCTTTCTTT. Translated: CASSLRGQRAFF.

This sequence joins TRBV5-1 and TRBJ2-3; 7 positions agree with TRBD2. The CDR3 loop spans 20 amino acids. The V gene end was trimmed by 1 base and the J gene end by 1 base; junction bases not matched to a gene: 18. The germline CDR1 and CDR2 sequences are SGHRS and YFSETQ. CDR3 in amino acids: CASSLWSAASGLPRTDTQYF. As DNA, the CDR3 is TGCGCCAGCAGCTTGTGGTCCGCGGCTAGCGGTCTCCCTCGCACAGATACGCAGTATTTT.